The next 21 T cell receptor beta chains were all read from a single sample in a study of PD-L1 blockade in urothelial cancer. The repertoire was sequenced with immunoSEQ multiplex PCR; TCRdb's copy has only in-frame clones and lacks some. Of under 50,000 clones in the sample, 90% to 95% were seen once. The time point here: pretreatment peripheral blood. The sequencing used PBMCs, collected around atezolizumab (anti-PD-L1) treatment. Source of these receptors: a woman between 55 and 75 years old with urothelial cancer.

The rearrangement joins TRBV4-1 to TRBJ2-7; weak D call: TRBD2 (6 bases). The V and J ends lost 3 bases and 2 bases respectively, with 11 bases between them. Germline V gives CDR1 MGHRA, CDR2 YSYEKL. The CDR3 loop spans 14 amino acids. The CDR3 is CASSHVGGTYEQYF. The CDR3 DNA reads TGCGCCAGCAGCCATGTGGGAGGTACCTACGAGCAGTACTTC.

The chain is built from TRBV5-4 and TRBJ2-2; 7 bases agree with TRBD2. V dropped 4 bases and J dropped 7; count of bases not matched to a gene: 10. There are 15 residues in the CDR3. CDR1 is SGHNT and CDR2 is YYREEE in the germline V gene (reference sequence). CDR3 region: CASSAPAQRDGELFF. CDR3 bases: TGTGCCAGCAGCGCCCCGGCCCAGCGGGACGGGGAGCTGTTTTTT.

The V call is TRBV4-1, the J call TRBJ1-1; 8 nucleotides match TRBD1. Unmatched junction bases numbered 4, after V lost 4 bases and J lost 6 bases. The CDR3 covers 13 residues. Germline V CDR1 and CDR2: MGHRA, YSYEKL. The chain's CDR3 is CASSPTGGAEAFF. CDR3 DNA sequence: TGCGCCAGCAGCCCAACAGGGGGTGCTGAAGCTTTCTTT.

The rearrangement joins TRBV19 to TRBJ1-2, with TRBD1 as a possible D gene (6 bases). Germline CDR1 reads LNHDA; CDR2 reads SQIVND (reference sequence). V was trimmed by 3 bases and J by 4 bases, leaving 15 bases between them. The length of the CDR3 is 15 residues. The CDR3 DNA follows: TGTGCCAGTAGTATCGTGGACAGTTCCCTCTATGGCTACACCTTC. Translated: CASSIVDSSLYGYTF.

The chain links TRBV11-2 to TRBJ2-3; TRBD2 matches 13 bases. This CDR3 comprises 18 residues. The trim removed 5 bases at V and 2 bases at J, leaving 10 bases unmatched. Germline V gives CDR1 SGHAT, CDR2 FQNNGV. This CDR3 reads CASSGLAGASRITDTQYF. The CDR3 DNA sequence: TGTGCCAGCAGCGGACTAGCGGGAGCCTCTCGAATCACAGATACGCAGTATTTT.

V is TRBV5-1 and J is TRBJ2-2; 9 bases are a match to TRBD1. Germline CDR1 and CDR2: SGHRS and YFSETQ. CDR3 length equals 18 residues. J lost 3 bases, V lost 1 base, and 10 bases had no gene match. The CDR3 sequence is CASSLLSPGQGYTGELFF. The CDR3 region has the DNA TGCGCCAGCAGCTTGCTGTCCCCGGGACAGGGATACACCGGGGAGCTGTTTTTT.

The chain has TRBV2 and TRBJ1-1; D remains ambiguous. The CDR3 has 15 residues. Germline loops: CDR1 SNHLY, CDR2 FYNNEI. Trimming left V 6 bases short and J 0 bases short, with 14 bases between. CDR3 residues: CASSPRRSMNTEAFF. In DNA, the CDR3 is TGTGCCAGCAGCCCCAGGAGGTCCATGAACACTGAAGCTTTCTTT. The full variable domain, completed using reference TRBV2 and TRBJ1-1, is EPEVTQTPSHQVTQMGQEVILRCVPISNHLYFYWYRQILGQKVEFLVSFYNNEISEKSEIFDDQFSVERPDGSNFTLKIRSTKLEDSAMYFCASSPRRSMNTEAFFGQGTRLTVV.

With respect to this clone: Compared with germline, one end of the junction differs, possibly owing to a read error. J is TRBJ2-3 and V is TRBV6-1; D gene unclear. This CDR3 has 15 residues. Germline CDR1 MNHNS, CDR2 SASEGT. The CDR3 DNA follows: TGTGCCAGCAGTGATCAGAGAGGCTTCACATATACGCAGTATTTT. It encodes CASSDQRGFTYTQYF.

The chain has TRBV6-1 and TRBJ2-7; possibly TRBD1 for D (5 bases). The ends were cut back, 7 bases at V and 3 bases at J, with 7 bases in the middle. The CDR3 is 11 residues long. Germline CDR1 is MNHNS and CDR2 is SASEGT. The CDR3 bases are TGTGCCAGCACGGACAACTACGAGCAGTACTTC. Its protein product is CASTDNYEQYF.

The rearrangement links TRBV7-3 to TRBJ2-3; 11 bases match TRBD2. Germline CDR1 reads SGHTA; CDR2 reads FQGTGA. With V trimmed by 5 bases and J by 0 bases, 10 bases remained unmatched. The CDR3 has 18 residues. The CDR3 nucleotides read TGTGCCAGCAGCCCTGGACTAGCGGGTGTTCCTAGCACAGATACGCAGTATTTT. Translation: CASSPGLAGVPSTDTQYF.

This rearrangement joins TRBV6-1 to TRBJ2-1; 7 nucleotides line up with TRBD2. The CDR3 covers 18 residues. The V gene end was trimmed by 3 bases and the J gene end by 5 bases; junction bases not matched to a gene: 16. In germline, CDR1 is MNHNS, CDR2 SASEGT. The chain's CDR3 is CASSDWPPTSLANNEQFF. The CDR3 DNA follows: TGTGCCAGCAGTGACTGGCCCCCGACTAGCCTGGCCAACAATGAGCAGTTCTTC.

This clone showed up just once. The CDR3 DNA reads as TGTGCCAGCAGTGACAGGGGCCCTTACTATGGCTACACCTTC. Protein sequence: CASSDRGPYYGYTF. J is TRBJ1-2 and V is TRBV2; the D gene is possibly TRBD1 (6 bases). CDR3 length: 14 residues. Trimming cost V 3 bases and J 3 bases, with 11 bases left between them. Germline loops: CDR1 SNHLY, CDR2 FYNNEI.

This chain links TRBV11-2 with TRBJ2-5; TRBD1 agrees at 10 bases. V lost 5 bases, J lost 4 bases, and 10 bases stayed unmatched. CDR1 and CDR2 from the germline V gene are SGHAT and FQNNGV. This CDR3 has 16 amino acids. CDR3 loop: CASSRSGQGGAETQYF. CDR3 nucleotide sequence: TGTGCCAGCAGCCGCTCTGGACAGGGGGGGGCAGAGACCCAGTACTTC.

The genes are TRBV4-2 and TRBJ2-1; the match to TRBD2 covers 7 bases. The CDR3 is made up of 16 amino acids. With 0 bases clipped from V and 2 bases from J, the junction kept 4 bases outside the gene matches. Germline V gene lookup returns CDR1 LGHNA and CDR2 YNFKEQ. CDR3 protein: CASSQDVGGAYNEQFF. The CDR3 coding sequence is TGTGCCAGCAGCCAAGATGTGGGAGGGGCCTACAATGAGCAGTTCTTC.

The rearrangement links TRBV5-1 to TRBJ1-2, with 8 bases lining up with TRBD1. The CDR3 consists of 18 residues. The V gene's germline CDR1 is SGHRS and CDR2 YFSETQ. V trimming: 0 bases; J trimming: 0 bases; junction bases outside the gene matches: 10. CDR3 region: CASSLGPLDRVANYGYTF. CDR3 in DNA: TGCGCCAGCAGCTTGGGTCCCCTGGACAGGGTGGCTAACTATGGCTACACCTTC.

J is TRBJ2-2 and V is TRBV11-2, with a weak D call TRBD2 (5 bases). V lost 5 bases and J lost 0, with 13 bases in between. This CDR3 has 16 amino acids. Germline V CDR1 and CDR2: SGHAT, FQNNGV. The chain's CDR3 is CASSLGSRANTGELFF. In nucleotides, the CDR3 is TGTGCCAGCAGCCTGGGGAGCCGAGCGAACACCGGGGAGCTGTTTTTT.

The CDR3 reads CAWSSEAQPQHF. In nucleotides, the CDR3 is TGTGCCTGGAGTTCAGAGGCTCAGCCCCAGCATTTT. The chain has TRBV30 and TRBJ1-5; D is uncertain. Trimming took off 2 bases at V and 6 bases at J, with 8 bases between the two ends. The germline gives CDR1 GTSNPN, CDR2 SVGIG (reference sequence). The CDR3 sequence is 12 residues long.

This clone was seen just once. The J gene is TRBJ2-1, the V gene TRBV29-1, with D possibly matching TRBD1 (5 bases). The CDR3 is 15 amino acids. The V gene's germline CDR1 is SQVTM and CDR2 ANQGSEA. Trimming took 1 base from V and 9 from J, leaving 19 bases between them. DNA for the CDR3: TGCAGCGTTGAAGGGGTGCAGGGCAGATTGGGTGAGCAGTTCTTC. It specifies CSVEGVQGRLGEQFF.

The CDR3 here is CAISEGGDYGYTF. CDR3 coding DNA: TGTGCCATCAGTGAGGGGGGGGACTATGGCTACACCTTC. V gene TRBV10-3 combines with J gene TRBJ1-2; D is possibly TRBD1 (5 bases). The V gene's germline CDR1 is ENHRY and CDR2 SYGVKD. This CDR3 comprises 13 residues. Trimming removed 2 bases from V and 3 bases from J, with 7 bases in between.

J is TRBJ2-5 and V is TRBV6-4, with TRBD1 matching 7 bases. Trimming at V came to 6 bases and at J to 5 bases, leaving 6 bases not matched to a gene. This CDR3 has 13 residues. CDR1 is MRHNA and CDR2 is SNTAGT in the germline V gene. CDR3 sequence reads: CASRGRQGETQYF. CDR3 DNA: TGTGCCAGCAGGGGTCGACAGGGTGAGACCCAGTACTTC.

V and J are TRBV11-2 and TRBJ1-4; D is uncertain. This CDR3 comprises 17 residues. Germline CDR1 SGHAT, CDR2 FQNNGV. The V end was cut by 0 bases, the J end by 0 bases, with 11 bases between. The CDR3 DNA reads TGTGCCAGCAGCTTAGATGTTAGGGAGACAACTAATGAAAAACTGTTTTTT. Translation: CASSLDVRETTNEKLFF.